This entry concerns a single T cell receptor beta chain. This could be a read error, since a much larger clone is one nucleotide away. It was from approximately 20-30 mg of unsorted bulk tissue that RNA and DNA were co-extracted. Every one of the tumor samples had a viable tumor cell content above 75%. This record belongs to a study of tumor-infiltrating lymphocytes in primary liver carcinoma. Using a constant-region primer together with ProtoScript II reverse transcriptase, TCR beta cDNA was made from 500 ng of total RNA. Three nested multiplex PCR rounds of slightly modified ARM-PCR generated TCR beta libraries. TCRdb processed the multiplex PCR reads anew with MiXCR; each CDR3 protein has one entry. This table has 50,000 to 60,000 distinct CDR3 sequences, around 82% appearing once. The sequence derives from a man aged 40-49 years with primary liver carcinoma and hepatitis B virus infection. Sample: liver tumor tissue from sampling region 5. Subset here: tumor region T5, tumor centre.

In DNA form, the CDR3 reads TGTGCCAGCAGCTTAAGCGGGGGACGAGAGACCCAGTACTTC. Translated, it gives CASSLSGGRETQYF. The V gene is TRBV11-2, the J gene TRBJ2-5, with 8 bases lining up with TRBD2. The V gene end was trimmed by 2 bases and the J gene end by 4 bases; junction bases not matched to a gene: 3. Looked up from germline, CDR1 is SGHAT and CDR2 is FQNNGV. The length of the CDR3 is 14 residues.